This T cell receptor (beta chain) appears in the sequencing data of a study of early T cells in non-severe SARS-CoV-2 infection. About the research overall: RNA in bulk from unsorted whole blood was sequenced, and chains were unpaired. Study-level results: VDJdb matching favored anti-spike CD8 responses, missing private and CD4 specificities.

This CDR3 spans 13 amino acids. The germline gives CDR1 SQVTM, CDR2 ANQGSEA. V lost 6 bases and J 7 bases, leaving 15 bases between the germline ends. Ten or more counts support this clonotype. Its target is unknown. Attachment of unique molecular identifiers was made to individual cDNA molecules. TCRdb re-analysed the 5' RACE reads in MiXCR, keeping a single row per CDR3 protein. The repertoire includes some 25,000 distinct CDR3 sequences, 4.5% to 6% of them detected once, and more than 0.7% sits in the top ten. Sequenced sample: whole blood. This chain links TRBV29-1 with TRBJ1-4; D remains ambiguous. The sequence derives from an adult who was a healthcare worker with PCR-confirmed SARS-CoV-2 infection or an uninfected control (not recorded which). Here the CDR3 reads CSVETGRSEKLFF. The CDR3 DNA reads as TGCAGCGTAGAGACCGGGCGGTCTGAAAAACTGTTTTTT.